The T cell receptor beta chain under discussion was sequenced for a study of CD8 T cells in ankylosing spondylitis. TCRdb called the 5' RACE reads again in MiXCR, with one record for every CDR3 protein. The sample has some 200,000 distinct CDR3 sequences; around 6.6% are singletons. On this clonotype itself: The antigen remains unidentified.

Study outcomes and limitations: In ankylosing spondylitis patients, matched synovial fluid reportedly showed significant enrichment of disease-linked clones. Seemingly distinctive of ankylosing spondylitis blood was a TCR beta motif formed by eight highly homologous variants.

This TCR derives from a male donor with ankylosing spondylitis. The sample taken for sequencing was blood, either unsorted or a sorted T cell fraction (not recorded which).

The chain's CDR3 is CATSGTQGTGANVLTF. The CDR3 nucleotides are TGTGCCACCAGCGGAACCCAGGGTACTGGGGCCAACGTCCTGACTTTC. V is TRBV15 and J is TRBJ2-6; D possibly corresponds to TRBD1 (5 bases). The V gene lost 5 bases and the J gene lost 2 bases, with 13 bases spanning the gap. The CDR3 is 16 residues long. CDR1 and CDR2 from the germline V gene are LNHNV and YYDKDF (reference sequence).